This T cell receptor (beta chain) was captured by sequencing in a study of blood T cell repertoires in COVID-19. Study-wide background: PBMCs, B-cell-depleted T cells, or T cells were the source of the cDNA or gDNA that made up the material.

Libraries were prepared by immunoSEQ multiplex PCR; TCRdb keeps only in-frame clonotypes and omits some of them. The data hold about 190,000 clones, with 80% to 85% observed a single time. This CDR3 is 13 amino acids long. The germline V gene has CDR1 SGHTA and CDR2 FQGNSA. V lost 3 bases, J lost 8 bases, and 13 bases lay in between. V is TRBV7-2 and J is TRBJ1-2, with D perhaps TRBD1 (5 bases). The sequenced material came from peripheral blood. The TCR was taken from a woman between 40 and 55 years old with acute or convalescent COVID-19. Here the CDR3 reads CASSLGFTGGYTF. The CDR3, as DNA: TGTGCCAGCAGCTTGGGTTTTACAGGAGGCTACACCTTC.